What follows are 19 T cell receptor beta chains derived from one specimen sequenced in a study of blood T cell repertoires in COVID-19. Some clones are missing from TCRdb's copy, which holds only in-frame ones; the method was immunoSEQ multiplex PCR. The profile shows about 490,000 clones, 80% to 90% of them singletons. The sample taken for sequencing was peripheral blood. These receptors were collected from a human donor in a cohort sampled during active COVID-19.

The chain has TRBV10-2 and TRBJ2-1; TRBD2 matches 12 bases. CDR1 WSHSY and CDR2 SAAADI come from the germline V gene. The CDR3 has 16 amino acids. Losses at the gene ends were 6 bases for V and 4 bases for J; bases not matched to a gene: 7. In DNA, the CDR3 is TGCGCCAGCAGGGATCCCGGACTAGCGGGATACAATGAGCAGTTCTTC. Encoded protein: CASRDPGLAGYNEQFF.

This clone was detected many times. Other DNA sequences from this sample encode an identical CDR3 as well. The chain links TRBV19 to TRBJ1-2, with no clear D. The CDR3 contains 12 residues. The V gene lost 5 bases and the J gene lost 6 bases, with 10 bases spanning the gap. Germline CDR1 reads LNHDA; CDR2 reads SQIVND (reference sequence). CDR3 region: CASSYTRNGYTF. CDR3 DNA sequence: TGTGCCAGTAGTTATACCAGGAATGGCTACACCTTC.

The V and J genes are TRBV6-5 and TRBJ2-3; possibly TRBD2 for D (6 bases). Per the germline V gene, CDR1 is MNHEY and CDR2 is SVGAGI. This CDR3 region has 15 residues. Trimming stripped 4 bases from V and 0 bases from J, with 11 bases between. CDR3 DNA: TGTGCCAGCAGTTTAGCGGAGCCTAGCACAGATACGCAGTATTTT. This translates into CASSLAEPSTDTQYF.

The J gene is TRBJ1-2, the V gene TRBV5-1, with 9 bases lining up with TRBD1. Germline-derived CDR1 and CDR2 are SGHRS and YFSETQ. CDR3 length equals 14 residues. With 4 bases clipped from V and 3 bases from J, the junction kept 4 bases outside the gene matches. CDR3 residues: CASSPGTGHYGYTF. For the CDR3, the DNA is TGCGCCAGCAGCCCGGGGACAGGGCACTATGGCTACACCTTC.

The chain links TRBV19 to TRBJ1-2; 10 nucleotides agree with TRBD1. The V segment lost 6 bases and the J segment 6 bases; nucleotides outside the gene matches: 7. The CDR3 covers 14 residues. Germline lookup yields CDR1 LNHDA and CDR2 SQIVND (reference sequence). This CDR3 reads CASSETGGANGYTF. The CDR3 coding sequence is TGTGCCAGTAGCGAGACAGGGGGCGCAAATGGCTACACCTTC.

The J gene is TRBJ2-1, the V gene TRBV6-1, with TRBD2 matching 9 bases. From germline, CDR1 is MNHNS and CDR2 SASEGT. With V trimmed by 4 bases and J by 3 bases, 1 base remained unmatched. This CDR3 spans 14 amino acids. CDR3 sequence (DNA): TGTGCCAGCAGTGTAGCGGGAGTCTACAATGAGCAGTTCTTC. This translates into CASSVAGVYNEQFF.

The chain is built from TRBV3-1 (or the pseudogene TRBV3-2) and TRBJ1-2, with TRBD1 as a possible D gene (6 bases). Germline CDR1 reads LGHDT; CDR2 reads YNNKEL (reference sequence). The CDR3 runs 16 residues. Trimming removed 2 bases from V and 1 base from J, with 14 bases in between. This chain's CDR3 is CASSQHNPGHNYGYTF. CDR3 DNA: TGTGCCAGCAGCCAACACAACCCGGGACATAACTATGGCTACACCTTC.

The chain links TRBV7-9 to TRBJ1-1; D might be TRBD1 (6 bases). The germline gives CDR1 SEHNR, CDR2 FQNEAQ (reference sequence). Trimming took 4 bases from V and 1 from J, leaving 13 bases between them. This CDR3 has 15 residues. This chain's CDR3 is CASSSTGGQNTEAFF. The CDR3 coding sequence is TGTGCCAGCAGCTCGACAGGCGGTCAGAACACTGAAGCTTTCTTT.

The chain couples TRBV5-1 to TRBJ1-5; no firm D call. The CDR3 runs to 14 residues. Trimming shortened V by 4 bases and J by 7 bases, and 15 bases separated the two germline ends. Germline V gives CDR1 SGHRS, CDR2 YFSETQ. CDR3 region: CASSVAGGGQPQHF. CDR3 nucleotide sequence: TGCGCCAGCAGCGTAGCAGGTGGAGGACAGCCCCAGCATTTT.

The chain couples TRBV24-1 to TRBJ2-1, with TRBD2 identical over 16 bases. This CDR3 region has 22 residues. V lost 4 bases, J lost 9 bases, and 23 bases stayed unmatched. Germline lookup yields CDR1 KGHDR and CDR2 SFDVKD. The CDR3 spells CATSEVAGGRGTSGRAVFEQFF. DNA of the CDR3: TGTGCCACCAGTGAGGTTGCGGGGGGACGAGGGACTAGCGGGAGGGCCGTCTTTGAGCAGTTCTTC.

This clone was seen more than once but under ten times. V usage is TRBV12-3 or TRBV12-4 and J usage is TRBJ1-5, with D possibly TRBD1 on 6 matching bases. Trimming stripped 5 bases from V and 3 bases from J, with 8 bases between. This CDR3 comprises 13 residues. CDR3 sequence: CASSDRPNQPQHF. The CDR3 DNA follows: TGTGCCAGCAGTGACAGGCCCAATCAGCCCCAGCATTTT.

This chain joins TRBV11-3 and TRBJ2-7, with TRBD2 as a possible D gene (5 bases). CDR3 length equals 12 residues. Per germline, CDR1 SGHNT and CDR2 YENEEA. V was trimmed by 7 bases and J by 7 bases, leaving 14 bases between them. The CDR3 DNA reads TGTGCCAGCACTAGGGAGCCGGGGGAGCAGTACTTC. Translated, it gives CASTREPGEQYF.

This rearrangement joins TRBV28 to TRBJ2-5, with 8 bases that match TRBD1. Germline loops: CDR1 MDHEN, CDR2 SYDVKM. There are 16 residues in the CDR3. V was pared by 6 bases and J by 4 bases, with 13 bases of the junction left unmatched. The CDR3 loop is CASSALIGQGRETQYF. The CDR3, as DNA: TGTGCCAGCAGCGCCCTGATTGGACAGGGTAGAGAGACCCAGTACTTC.

Here the CDR3 DNA reads TGTGCCAGCTCAACCAGGGGATACGAGCAGTACTTC. This translates into CASSTRGYEQYF. This chain uses TRBV18 with TRBJ2-7; D might be TRBD1 (6 bases). The germline V gene encodes CDR1 KGHSH and CDR2 LQKENI. There are 12 residues in the CDR3. With 5 bases removed from V and 4 bases from J, the gap between germline ends came to 9 bases.

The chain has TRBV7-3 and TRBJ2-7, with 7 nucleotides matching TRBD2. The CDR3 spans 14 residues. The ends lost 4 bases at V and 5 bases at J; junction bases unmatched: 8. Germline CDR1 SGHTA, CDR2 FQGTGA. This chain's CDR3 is CASSSAGSGDEQYF. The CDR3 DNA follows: TGTGCCAGCAGCTCAGCGGGATCCGGGGACGAGCAGTACTTC.

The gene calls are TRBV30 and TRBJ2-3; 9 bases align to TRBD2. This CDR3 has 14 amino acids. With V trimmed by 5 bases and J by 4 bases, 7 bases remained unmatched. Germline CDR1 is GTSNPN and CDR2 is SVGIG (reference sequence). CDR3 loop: CAWLSGRGADTQYF. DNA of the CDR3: TGTGCCTGGCTTAGCGGGAGAGGGGCAGATACGCAGTATTTT.

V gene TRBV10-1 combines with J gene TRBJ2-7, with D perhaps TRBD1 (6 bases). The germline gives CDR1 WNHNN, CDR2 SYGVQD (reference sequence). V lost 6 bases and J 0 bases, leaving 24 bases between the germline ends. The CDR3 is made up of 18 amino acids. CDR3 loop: CASRTPGRVSRGSYEQYF. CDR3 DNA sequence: TGCGCCAGCAGGACCCCAGGTCGTGTCAGCAGGGGCTCCTACGAGCAGTACTTC.

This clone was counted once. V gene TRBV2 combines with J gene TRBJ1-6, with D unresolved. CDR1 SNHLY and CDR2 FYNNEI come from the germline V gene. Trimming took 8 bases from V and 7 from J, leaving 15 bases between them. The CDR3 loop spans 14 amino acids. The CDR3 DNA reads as TGTGCCAGCTGCGTCACTCACGGGAATTCACCCCTCCACTTT. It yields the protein CASCVTHGNSPLHF.

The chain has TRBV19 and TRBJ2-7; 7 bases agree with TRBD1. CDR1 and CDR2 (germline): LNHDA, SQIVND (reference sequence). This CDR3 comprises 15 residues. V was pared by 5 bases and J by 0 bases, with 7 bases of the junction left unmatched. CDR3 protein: CASSPRQGSSYEQYF. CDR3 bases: TGTGCCAGTAGTCCAAGACAGGGTAGCTCCTACGAGCAGTACTTC.